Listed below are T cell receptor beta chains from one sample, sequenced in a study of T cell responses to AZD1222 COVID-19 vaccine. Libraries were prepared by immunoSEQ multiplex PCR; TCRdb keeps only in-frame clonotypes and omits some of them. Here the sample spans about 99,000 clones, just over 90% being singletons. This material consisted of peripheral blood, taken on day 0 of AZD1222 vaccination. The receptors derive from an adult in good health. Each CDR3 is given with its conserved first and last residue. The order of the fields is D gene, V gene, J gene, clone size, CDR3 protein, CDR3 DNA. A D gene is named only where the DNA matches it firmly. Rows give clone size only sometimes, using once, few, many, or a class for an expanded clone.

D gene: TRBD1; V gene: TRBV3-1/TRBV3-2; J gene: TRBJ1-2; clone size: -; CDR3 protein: CASSPSDRVNEGYTF; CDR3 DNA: TGTGCCAGCAGCCCATCGGACAGGGTCAACGAGGGCTACACCTTC
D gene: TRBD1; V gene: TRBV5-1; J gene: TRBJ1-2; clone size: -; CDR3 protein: CASSSGQAYGYTF; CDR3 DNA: TGCGCCAGCAGCTCGGGACAGGCCTATGGCTACACCTTC
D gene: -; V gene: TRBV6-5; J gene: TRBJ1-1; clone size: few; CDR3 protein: CASSRGNTEAFF; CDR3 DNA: TGTGCCAGCAGCAGGGGAAACACTGAAGCTTTCTTT
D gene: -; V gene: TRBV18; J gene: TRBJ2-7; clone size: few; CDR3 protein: CASSSQRGEQYF; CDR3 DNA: TGTGCCAGCTCATCCCAGAGAGGCGAGCAGTACTTC
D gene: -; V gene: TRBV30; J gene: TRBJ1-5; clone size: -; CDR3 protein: CAWSGTGNNQPQHF; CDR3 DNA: TGTGCCTGGAGTGGCACAGGGAACAATCAGCCCCAGCATTTT
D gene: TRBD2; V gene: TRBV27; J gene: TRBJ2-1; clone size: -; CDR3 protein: CASSLSREGYNEQFF; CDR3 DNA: TGTGCCAGCAGTTTATCACGGGAGGGATACAATGAGCAGTTCTTC
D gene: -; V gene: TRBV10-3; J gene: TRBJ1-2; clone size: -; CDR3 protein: CAISVYSGYTF; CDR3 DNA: TGTGCCATCAGTGTATACAGTGGCTACACCTTC
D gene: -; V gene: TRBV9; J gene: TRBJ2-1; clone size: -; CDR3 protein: CASSEVGALDEQFF; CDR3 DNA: TGTGCCAGCAGCGAAGTCGGGGCCTTAGATGAGCAGTTCTTC
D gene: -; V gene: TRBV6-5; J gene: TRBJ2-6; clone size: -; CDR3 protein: CASSTSGANVLTF; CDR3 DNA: TGTGCCAGCAGCACCTCTGGGGCCAACGTCCTGACTTTC
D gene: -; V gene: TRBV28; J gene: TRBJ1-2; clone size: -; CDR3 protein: CASSSTAGGYGYTF; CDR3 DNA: TGTGCCAGCAGTTCAACAGCTGGGGGCTATGGCTACACCTTC
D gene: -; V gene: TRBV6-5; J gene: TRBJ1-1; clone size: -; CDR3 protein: CASLGLMNTEAFF; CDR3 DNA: TGTGCCAGCTTAGGCCTAATGAACACTGAAGCTTTCTTT